This T cell receptor (beta chain) derives from a study of blood T cells in healthy people across ages. Study conclusions and caveats: Higher naive T cell percentage went strongly together with higher TCR beta diversity.

Alongside a J-beta primer mix, a sample-barcoded 5' primer served in a second PCR lasting about 7 to 12 cycles. TCRdb re-called the 5' RACE reads through MiXCR, storing one row per CDR3 protein. Here the sample spans 750,000 to 950,000 distinct CDR3 sequences, approximately 53% being singletons. This clonotype has a handful of counts. Its antigen is currently unknown. This CDR3 has 12 amino acids. V lost 6 bases, J lost 8 bases, and 4 bases stayed unmatched. CDR1 and CDR2 from the germline V gene are LNHNV and YYDKDF (reference sequence). The TCR sequence derives from a man older than 75 in good health. The sample consisted of blood. The V call is TRBV15, the J call TRBJ2-1; 7 nucleotides align to TRBD2. As DNA, the CDR3 is TGTGCCACCAGGGGAGGGCCATATGAGCAGTTCTTC. As protein: CATRGGPYEQFF.